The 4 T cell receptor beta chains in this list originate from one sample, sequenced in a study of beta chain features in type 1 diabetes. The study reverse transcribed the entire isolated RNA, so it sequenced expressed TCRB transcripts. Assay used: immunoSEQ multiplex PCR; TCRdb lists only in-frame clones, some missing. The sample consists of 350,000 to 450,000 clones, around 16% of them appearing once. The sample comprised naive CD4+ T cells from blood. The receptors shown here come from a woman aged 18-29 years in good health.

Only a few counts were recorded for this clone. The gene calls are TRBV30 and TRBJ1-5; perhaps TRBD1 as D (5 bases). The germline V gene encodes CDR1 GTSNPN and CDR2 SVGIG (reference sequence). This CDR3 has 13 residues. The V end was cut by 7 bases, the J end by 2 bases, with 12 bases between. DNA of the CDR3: TGTGCCTTCACGACGGGGGGCAATCAGCCCCAGCATTTT. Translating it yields CAFTTGGNQPQHF.

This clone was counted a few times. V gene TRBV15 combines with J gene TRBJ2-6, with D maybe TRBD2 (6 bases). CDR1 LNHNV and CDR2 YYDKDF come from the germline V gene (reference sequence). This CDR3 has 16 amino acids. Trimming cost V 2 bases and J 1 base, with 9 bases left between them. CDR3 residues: CATSRTGGSGANVLTF. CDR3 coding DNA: TGTGCCACCAGCAGAACCGGAGGGTCTGGGGCCAACGTCCTGACTTTC.

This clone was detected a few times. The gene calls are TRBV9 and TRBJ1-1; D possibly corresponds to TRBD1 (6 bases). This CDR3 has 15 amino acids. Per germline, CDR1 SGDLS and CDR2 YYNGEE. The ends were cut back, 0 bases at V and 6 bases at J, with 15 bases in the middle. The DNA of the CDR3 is TGTGCCAGCAGCGTAGCTCCGGGGCAGGGGCCTGAAGCTTTCTTT. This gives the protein CASSVAPGQGPEAFF.

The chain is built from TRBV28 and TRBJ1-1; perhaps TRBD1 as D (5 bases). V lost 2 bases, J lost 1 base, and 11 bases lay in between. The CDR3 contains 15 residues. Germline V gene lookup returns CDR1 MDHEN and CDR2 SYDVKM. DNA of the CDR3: TGTGCCAGCAGTTTACCAGCAACAGGGAACACTGAAGCTTTCTTT. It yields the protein CASSLPATGNTEAFF.